The clone carrying this TCR beta chain was seen a few times. The antigen is undetermined. Trimming left V 3 bases short and J 4 bases short, with 12 bases between. The CDR3 consists of 14 residues. Germline CDR1 and CDR2: SGHTA and FQGNSA. This entry belongs to a study of T-cell memory formation after mild COVID-19. General observations from the study: Contracting clones, day 15 to 85, had balanced CD4/CD8, and later expanders favored CD4+. A subset of responding clones appeared in pre-infection memory, suggesting cross-reactive memory joined.

TCRdb re-called the 5' RACE reads with MiXCR, one entry per CDR3 protein. The sample lists approximately 250,000 distinct CDR3 sequences; 16% were seen once. The receptor comes from a man aged 18 to 29 who had mild COVID-19 (a few samples of this study predate the infection). Cell type and time point are not known. Sequencing was carried out using PBMCs or a T cell subset sorted from them (not recorded which). The gene calls are TRBV7-2 and TRBJ2-5; possibly TRBD1 or TRBD2 for D (5 bases each). CDR3 bases: TGTGCCAGCAGCTTTGGGGGTTTCGCAGAGACCCAGTACTTC. Its protein product is CASSFGGFAETQYF.